This TCR beta chain emerged from a study of shared clonotypes between healthy human individuals. Study findings and constraints: Clonotype sharing among donors was expected to depend on sequencing depth.

The authors' processing: Sequence data from immunoSEQ were junction-only and lacked quality scores; consequently, filtering differed. Data came from immunoSEQ multiplex PCR; TCRdb stores just in-frame clones and leaves some out. V and J calls and clone size are as listed in that table; D and trimming were resolved from the DNA. This sample has more than 2 million clones; 90% to 95% occur once, and the top ten carry under 0.15%. About this clone itself: The antigen remains unidentified.

This CDR3 region has 13 residues. The germline V gene has CDR1 MGHRA and CDR2 YSYEKL. With 4 bases removed from V and 6 bases from J, the gap between germline ends came to 12 bases. The sequence derives from a man younger than 35 in good health. The specimen sequenced was naive CD4+ T cells sorted from blood. Indicated subset: CD45RA+ positively selected. The genes are TRBV4-1 and TRBJ1-2; D uncertain. CDR3 bases: TGCGCCAGCAGCCCCTGGGTTAAGGATGGCTACACCTTC. It specifies CASSPWVKDGYTF.